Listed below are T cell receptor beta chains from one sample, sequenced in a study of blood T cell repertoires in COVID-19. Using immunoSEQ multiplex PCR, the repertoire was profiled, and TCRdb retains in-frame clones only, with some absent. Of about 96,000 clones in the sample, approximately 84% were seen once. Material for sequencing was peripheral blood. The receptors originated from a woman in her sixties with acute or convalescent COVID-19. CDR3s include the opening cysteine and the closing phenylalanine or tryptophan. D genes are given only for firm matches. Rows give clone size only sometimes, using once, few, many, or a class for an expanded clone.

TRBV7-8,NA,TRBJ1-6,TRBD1,TGTGCCAGCAGCTTAGCAGGGGGCGGCCTTAATTCACCCCTCCACTTT,CASSLAGGGLNSPLHF
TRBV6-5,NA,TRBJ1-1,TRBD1,TGTGCCAGTCAAGCCGGGACAGGAGGAACTGAAGCTTTCTTT,CASQAGTGGTEAFF
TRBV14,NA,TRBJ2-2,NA,TGTGCCAGCAGCCCGTCTAGCTACGGGGAGCTGTTTTTT,CASSPSSYGELFF
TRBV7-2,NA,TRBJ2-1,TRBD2,TGTGCCAGCAGCGTCGGACTAGCGGGGGTCCTCTCCTACAATGAGCAGTTCTTC,CASSVGLAGVLSYNEQFF
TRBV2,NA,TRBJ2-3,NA,TGTGCCAGCAGTGAGTTTTTAGTGACAGATACGCAGTATTTT,CASSEFLVTDTQYF
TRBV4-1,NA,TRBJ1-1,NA,TGCGCCAGCAGCCAAGGGACATCGAACACTGAAGCTTTCTTT,CASSQGTSNTEAFF
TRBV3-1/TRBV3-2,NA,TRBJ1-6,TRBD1,TGTGCCAGCAGCCAAGAAAGGAGACAGGGTTTTTCACCCCTCCACTTT,CASSQERRQGFSPLHF
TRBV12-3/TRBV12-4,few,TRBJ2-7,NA,TGTGCCAGCAGTTTCAACTACGAGCAGTACTTC,CASSFNYEQYF
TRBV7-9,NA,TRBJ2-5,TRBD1,TGTGCCAGCAGCTTAGGTGGACAGGGGGACGGAGAGACCCAGTACTTC,CASSLGGQGDGETQYF
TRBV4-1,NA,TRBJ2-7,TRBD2,TGCGCCAGCAGCCAAGCGGTGTCAAGGCGGCTAGCGGGCTACGAGCAGTACTTC,CASSQAVSRRLAGYEQYF
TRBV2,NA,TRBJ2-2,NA,TGTGCCAGCAGTACAGGGTTGGTGAACACCGGGGAGCTGTTTTTT,CASSTGLVNTGELFF
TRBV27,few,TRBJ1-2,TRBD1,TGTGCCAGCACCGGTGAAGGGGGCTCTGGCTACACCTTC,CASTGEGGSGYTF
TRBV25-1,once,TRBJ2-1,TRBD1,TGTGCCAGCAGTGACAACAGGGGAGCAAGTTTAGTCGATGAGCAGTTCTTC,CASSDNRGASLVDEQFF
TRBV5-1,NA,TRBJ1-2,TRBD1,TGCGCCAGCAGCTTGGGACAGGGGGCCTATGGCTACACCTTC,CASSLGQGAYGYTF
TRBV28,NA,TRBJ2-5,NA,TGTGCCAGCAGTTGGGGCAGCAAAGAGACCCAGTACTTC,CASSWGSKETQYF
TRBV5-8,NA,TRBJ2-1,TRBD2,TGTGCCAGCAGCCCCGTTGGGCTAGCGGACCACAATGAGCAGTTCTTC,CASSPVGLADHNEQFF
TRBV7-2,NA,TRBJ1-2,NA,TGTGCCAGCAGCTTAGGAGGTCTTGGCTACACCTTC,CASSLGGLGYTF
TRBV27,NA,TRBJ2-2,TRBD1,TGTGCCAGCAGTTTGACAGGGGAAGCCGGGGAGCTGTTTTTT,CASSLTGEAGELFF
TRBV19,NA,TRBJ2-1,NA,TGTGCCAGTACTACCGGGGGGCCTGGGGATGAGCAGTTCTTC,CASTTGGPGDEQFF
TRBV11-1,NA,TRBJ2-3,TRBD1,TGTGCCAGCAGCTACGGGACAGTCACAGATACGCAGTATTTT,CASSYGTVTDTQYF
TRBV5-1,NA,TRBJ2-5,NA,TGCGCCAGCAGCTTGGTACTAGTAGGAGAGACCCAGTACTTC,CASSLVLVGETQYF
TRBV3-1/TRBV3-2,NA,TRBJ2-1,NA,TGTGCCAGCAGCCAAGCTCCCGTTGGAGCAAATGAGCAGTTCTTC,CASSQAPVGANEQFF
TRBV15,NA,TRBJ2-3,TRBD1,TGTGCCACCAGCAGACTCGAAGGGGGCGCCGGAGATACGCAGTATTTT,CATSRLEGGAGDTQYF
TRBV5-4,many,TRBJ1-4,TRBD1,TGTGCCAGCAGCTTTGGGGCAGGGGGCGATGAAAAACTGTTTTTT,CASSFGAGGDEKLFF
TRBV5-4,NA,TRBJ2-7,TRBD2,TGTGCCAGCAGCCACCGGGAGGGCGCCTCCTACGAGCAGTACTTC,CASSHREGASYEQYF
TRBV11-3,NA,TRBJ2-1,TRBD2,TGTGCCAGCAGTTTCCTAGCGGGGGATTACAATGAGCAGTTCTTC,CASSFLAGDYNEQFF
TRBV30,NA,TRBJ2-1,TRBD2,TGTGCCTGGAGGGGGGGGAGGTTCACGATTACCTACAATGAGCAGTTCTTC,CAWRGGRFTITYNEQFF
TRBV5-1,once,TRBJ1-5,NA,TGCGCCAGCAGCTTGACTGGGGCGGCAAATCAGCCCCAGCATTTT,CASSLTGAANQPQHF
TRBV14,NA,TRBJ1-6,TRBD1,TGTGCCAGCAGCCAAGGACAGGGACTTAATTCACCCCTCCACTTT,CASSQGQGLNSPLHF
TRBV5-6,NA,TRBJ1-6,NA,TGTGCCAGCAGCTTACGGACAGTCGATTCACCCCTCCACTTT,CASSLRTVDSPLHF
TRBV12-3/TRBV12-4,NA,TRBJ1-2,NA,TGTGCCAGCAGTTACAGGGAGTTCTATGGCTACACCTTC,CASSYREFYGYTF
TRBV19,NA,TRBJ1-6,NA,TGTGCCAGTAGTACCCGCCAGGGGAGCTCCTATAATTCACCCCTCCACTTT,CASSTRQGSSYNSPLHF
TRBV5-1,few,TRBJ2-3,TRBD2,TGCGCCAGCAGCTTAATAGCGGGGGGGCCCGGTGATACGCAGTATTTT,CASSLIAGGPGDTQYF
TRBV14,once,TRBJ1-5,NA,TGTGCCAGCAGCCAAGGAGCCCCCCCCCAGCATTTT,CASSQGAPPQHF
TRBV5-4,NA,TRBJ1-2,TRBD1,TGTGCCAGCAGCTTGGCTCAGGGGGCGAAGGTCTACACCTTC,CASSLAQGAKVYTF
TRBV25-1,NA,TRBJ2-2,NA,TGTGCCAGCAGTGAATTCAGGGAAGGTGCCGGGGAGCTGTTTTTT,CASSEFREGAGELFF
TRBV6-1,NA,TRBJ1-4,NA,TGTGCCAGCAGTGAAGCCAGGGGAGGGACTAATGAAAAACTGTTTTTT,CASSEARGGTNEKLFF
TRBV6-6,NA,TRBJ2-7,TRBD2,TGTGCCAGCAGTTACACCTGGACTAGCGGATCCTACGAGCAGTACTTC,CASSYTWTSGSYEQYF
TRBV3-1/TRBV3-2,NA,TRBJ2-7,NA,TGTGCCAGCAGCCAAGGCTCAGGGCTCTACGAGCAGTACTTC,CASSQGSGLYEQYF
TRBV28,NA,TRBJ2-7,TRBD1,TGTGCCAGTCGAGCCGGGACAGGGAACCGCGAGCAGTACTTC,CASRAGTGNREQYF
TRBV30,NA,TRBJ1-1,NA,TGTGCCTGGAGTGTACAGGTGAGGGGGACTGAAGCTTTCTTT,CAWSVQVRGTEAFF
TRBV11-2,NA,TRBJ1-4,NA,TGTGCCAGCAGCTCCCCGGAATGGAGGGATGAAAAACTGTTTTTT,CASSSPEWRDEKLFF
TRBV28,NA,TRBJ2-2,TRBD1,TGTGCCAGCAGTTTCATACCGGGACAGGGGGTTACCGGGGAGCTGTTTTTT,CASSFIPGQGVTGELFF
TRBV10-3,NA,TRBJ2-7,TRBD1,TGTGCCATCAGTGGGGACAGGGGAAACGAGCAGTACTTC,CAISGDRGNEQYF
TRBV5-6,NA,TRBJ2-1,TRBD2,TGTGCCAGCAGCTTGGCCCGACTAGCGGGGACCTACAATGAGCAGTTCTTC,CASSLARLAGTYNEQFF
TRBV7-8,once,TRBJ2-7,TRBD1,TGTGCCAGCAGCCTCCGGGACAGGGTGTCCGAGCAGTACTTC,CASSLRDRVSEQYF
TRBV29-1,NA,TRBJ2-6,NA,TGCAGCGTTGGGAGGAATTCTGGGGCCAACGTCCTGACTTTC,CSVGRNSGANVLTF
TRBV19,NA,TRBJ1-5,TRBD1,TGTGCCAGTAGTACGACAGGGGGCGGTCAGCCCCAGCATTTT,CASSTTGGGQPQHF
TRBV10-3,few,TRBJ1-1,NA,TGTGCCATCAGTGTAGCGAACACTGAAGCTTTCTTT,CAISVANTEAFF
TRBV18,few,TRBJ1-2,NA,TGTGCCAGCTCTCCCGGCGGGGTTAGCACCTTC,CASSPGGVSTF
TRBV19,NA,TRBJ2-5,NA,TGTGCCAGTAGTATGGGCAGGGGAGAGACCCAGTACTTC,CASSMGRGETQYF
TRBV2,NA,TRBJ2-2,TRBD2,TGTGCCAGCAGATCAAGCGGGGGGGCCGGGGAGCTGTTTTTT,CASRSSGGAGELFF
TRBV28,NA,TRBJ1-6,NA,TGTGCCAGCAGTTTGTCGGTAGAGAATTCACCCCTCCACTTT,CASSLSVENSPLHF
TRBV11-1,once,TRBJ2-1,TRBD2,TGTGCCAGCATTAGCGGGGGGGCAGAAGATGAGCAGTTCTTC,CASISGGAEDEQFF
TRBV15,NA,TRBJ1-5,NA,TGTGCCACCAGCAGTGGCTCGACAGGACTTGTACAGCCCCAGCATTTT,CATSSGSTGLVQPQHF
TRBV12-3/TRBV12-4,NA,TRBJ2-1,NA,TGTGCCAGCAGCTCGGAGGGGCGGAATGAGCAGTTCTTC,CASSSEGRNEQFF
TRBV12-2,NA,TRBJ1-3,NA,TGTGCAAGTCGCCTAATCCGGGACAGGGGACCTGGAAACACCATATATTTT,CASRLIRDRGPGNTIYF
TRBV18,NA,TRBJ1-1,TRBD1,TGTGCCAGCTCACCGAGGACAGGGTTGGGCACTGAAGCTTTCTTT,CASSPRTGLGTEAFF